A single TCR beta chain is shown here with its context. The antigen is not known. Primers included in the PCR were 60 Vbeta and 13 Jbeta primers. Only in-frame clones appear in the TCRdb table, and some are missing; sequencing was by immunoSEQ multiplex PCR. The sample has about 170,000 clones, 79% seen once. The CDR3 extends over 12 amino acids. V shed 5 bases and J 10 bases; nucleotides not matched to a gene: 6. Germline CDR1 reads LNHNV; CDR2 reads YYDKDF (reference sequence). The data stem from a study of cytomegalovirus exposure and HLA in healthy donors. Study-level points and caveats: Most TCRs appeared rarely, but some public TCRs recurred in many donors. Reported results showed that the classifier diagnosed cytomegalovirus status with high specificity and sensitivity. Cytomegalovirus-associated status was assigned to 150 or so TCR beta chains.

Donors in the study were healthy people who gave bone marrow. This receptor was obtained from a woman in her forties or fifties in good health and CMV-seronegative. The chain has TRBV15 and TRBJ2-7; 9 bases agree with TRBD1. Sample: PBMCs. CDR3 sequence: CATSGDRGVQYF. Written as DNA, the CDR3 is TGTGCCACCAGCGGTGACAGGGGGGTACAGTACTTC.